This TCR beta chain was identified in a study of radiation and T cells in renal cell carcinoma. Findings and caveats of the study: From baseline, blood top tumor clonotypes peaked at 2 weeks post-radiation.

Time point denoted: blood 2 weeks post-SBRT. Described treatment: 15 Gy SBRT to primary tumor, nephrectomy 4 weeks later. The patient's renal cell carcinoma had clear cell pathology. This CDR3 is built from 18 residues. TCRdb's copy holds only in-frame clones and misses some; the assay was immunoSEQ multiplex PCR. The sample contains roughly 120,000 clones, approximately 75% of which appear only once. Note on this clone: Antigen unknown.

The sample consisted of blood, taken from a patient whose treatment included radiotherapy and nephrectomy. J is TRBJ1-1 and V is TRBV21-1. TRBV21-1 represents a pseudogene. The sequence came from a woman aged 60 to 75 with renal cell carcinoma. The CDR3 sequence is CASSKGVEAGPLGTEAFF. CDR3 DNA: TGTGCCAGCAGCAAAGGAGTGGAGGCAGGTCCCTTGGGTACTGAAGCTTTCTTT.